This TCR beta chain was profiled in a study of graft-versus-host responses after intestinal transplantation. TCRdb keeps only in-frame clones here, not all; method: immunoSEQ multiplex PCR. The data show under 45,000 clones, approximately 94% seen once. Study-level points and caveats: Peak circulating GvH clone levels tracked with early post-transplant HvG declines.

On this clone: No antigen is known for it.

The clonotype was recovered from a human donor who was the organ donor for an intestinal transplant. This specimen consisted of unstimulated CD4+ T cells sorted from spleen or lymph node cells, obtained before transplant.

CDR3 DNA: TGTGCCAGCAGGGGGACAGTCCTTTCTAATGAAAAACTGTTTTTT. Translation gives CASRGTVLSNEKLFF. The J gene is TRBJ1-4, the V gene TRBV6-5; 7 nucleotides match TRBD1. This CDR3 has 15 amino acids. The J segment lost 3 bases and the V segment lost 6 bases, leaving 7 bases of the junction unmatched. CDR1 and CDR2 (germline): MNHEY, SVGAGI.